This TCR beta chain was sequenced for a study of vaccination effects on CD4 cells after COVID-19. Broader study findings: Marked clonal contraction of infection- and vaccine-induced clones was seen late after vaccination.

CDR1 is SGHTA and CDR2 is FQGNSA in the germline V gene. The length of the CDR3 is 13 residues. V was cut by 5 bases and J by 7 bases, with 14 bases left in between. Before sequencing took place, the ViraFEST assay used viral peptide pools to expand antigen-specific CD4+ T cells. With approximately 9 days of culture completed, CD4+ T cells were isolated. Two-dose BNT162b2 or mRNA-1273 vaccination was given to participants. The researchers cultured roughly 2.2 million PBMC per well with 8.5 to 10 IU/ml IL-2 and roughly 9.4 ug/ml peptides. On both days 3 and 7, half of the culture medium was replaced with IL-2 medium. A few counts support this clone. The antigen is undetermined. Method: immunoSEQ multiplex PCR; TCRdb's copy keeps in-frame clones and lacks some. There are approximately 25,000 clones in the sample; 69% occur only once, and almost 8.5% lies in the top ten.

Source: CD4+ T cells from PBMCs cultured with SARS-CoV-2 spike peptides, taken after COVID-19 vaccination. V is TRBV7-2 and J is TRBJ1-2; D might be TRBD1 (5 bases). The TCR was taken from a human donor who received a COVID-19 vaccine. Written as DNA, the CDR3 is TGTGCCAGCAGCACAGGACCGAACAGTGGCTACACCTTC. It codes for CASSTGPNSGYTF.